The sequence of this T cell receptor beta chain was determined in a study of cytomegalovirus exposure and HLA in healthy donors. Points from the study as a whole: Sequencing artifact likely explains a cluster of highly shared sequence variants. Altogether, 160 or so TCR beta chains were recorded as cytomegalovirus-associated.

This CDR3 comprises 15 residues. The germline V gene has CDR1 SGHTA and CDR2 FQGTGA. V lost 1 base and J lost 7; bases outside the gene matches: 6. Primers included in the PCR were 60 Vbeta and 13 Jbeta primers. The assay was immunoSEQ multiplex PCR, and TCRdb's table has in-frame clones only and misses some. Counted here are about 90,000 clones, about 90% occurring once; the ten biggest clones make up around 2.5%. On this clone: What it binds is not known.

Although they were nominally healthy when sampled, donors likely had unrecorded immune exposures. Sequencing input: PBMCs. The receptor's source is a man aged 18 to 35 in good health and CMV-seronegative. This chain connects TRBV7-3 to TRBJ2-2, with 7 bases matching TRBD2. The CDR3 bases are TGTGCCAGCAGCTTAAAAGCGGGGACCGGCGGGGAGCTGTTTTTT. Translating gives CASSLKAGTGGELFF.